A single sample gave rise to the 27 T cell receptor beta chains below, sequenced in a study of OX40 agonist ivuxolimab in advanced cancers. The method behind the library was the immunoSEQ multiplex PCR assay. The table comes from immuneACCESS by way of TCRdb, which keeps in-frame sequences with V and J called. Part of the clones is missing from these tables; in studies checked, under half for an unresolved V gene and the rest for unknown reasons. The sample table contains more than 30,000 clones; only one count was recorded for 80% to 90% of them. The top ten clones comprise over 20% of the sample. The specimen was CD4+ or CD8+ T cells sorted from blood, collected in a trial of the OX40 agonist ivuxolimab. The receptor source for this set is an adult with an advanced solid tumor such as melanoma, head and neck, liver or kidney cancer.

V usage is TRBV6-1 and J usage is TRBJ1-3; D may be TRBD1 (6 bases). This CDR3 spans 13 amino acids. Germline V gives CDR1 MNHNS, CDR2 SASEGT. V was trimmed by 7 bases and J by 4 bases, leaving 11 bases between them. CDR3 nucleotide sequence: TGTGCCAGCAACGGGGGGCTCGGAAACACCATATATTTT. This sequence encodes CASNGGLGNTIYF.

The V gene is TRBV9, the J gene TRBJ2-3; a possible D gene is TRBD2 (5 bases). V lost 4 bases and J lost 4, with 10 bases in between. CDR1 and CDR2 from the germline V gene are SGDLS and YYNGEE. There are 13 residues in the CDR3. The CDR3 here is CASSRLEADTQYF. The CDR3 DNA reads as TGTGCCAGCAGCCGTTTGGAGGCAGATACGCAGTATTTT.

The chain uses TRBV5-5 and TRBJ2-1; TRBD2 matches 12 bases. V shed 1 base and J 7 bases; nucleotides not matched to a gene: 0. This CDR3 is 14 amino acids long. CDR1 SGHKS and CDR2 YYEKEE come from the germline V gene (reference sequence). The CDR3 loop reads CASSLLAGGNEQFF. CDR3 coding DNA: TGTGCCAGCAGCTTGCTAGCGGGGGGGAATGAGCAGTTCTTC.

V and J are TRBV7-9 and TRBJ2-3; the match to TRBD2 covers 8 bases. The CDR3 spans 17 residues. The germline CDR1 and CDR2 sequences are SEHNR and FQNEAQ (reference sequence). The V segment lost 1 base and the J segment 0 bases; nucleotides outside the gene matches: 6. CDR3 nucleotides: TGTGCCAGCAGCTTAGATCGTACTAGCGGCAGCACAGATACGCAGTATTTT. Encoded protein: CASSLDRTSGSTDTQYF.

V is TRBV19 and J is TRBJ1-5; D not resolved. The ends were cut back, 3 bases at V and 4 bases at J, with 13 bases in the middle. The CDR3 covers 15 residues. Germline V lookup: CDR1 LNHDA, CDR2 SQIVND (reference sequence). CDR3 amino acids: CASSMGGLHNQPQHF. Here the CDR3 DNA reads TGTGCCAGTAGTATGGGTGGACTTCATAATCAGCCCCAGCATTTT.

This clone came up once. This CDR3 reads CSAGRYEKLFF. The CDR3 DNA is TGCAGCGCCGGCAGATATGAAAAACTGTTTTTT. V and J are TRBV20-1 and TRBJ1-4; no reliable D call. Germline lookup yields CDR1 DFQATT and CDR2 SNEGSKA (reference sequence). The CDR3 consists of 11 residues.

The chain recombines TRBV29-1 with TRBJ2-7; 7 bases fit TRBD2. The CDR3 runs to 15 residues. Trimming cost V 1 base and J 0 bases; bases outside gene matches: 6. From germline, CDR1 is SQVTM and CDR2 ANQGSEA. CDR3 residues: CSVEGGGRNSYEQYF. In DNA, the CDR3 is TGCAGCGTTGAAGGGGGAGGGCGGAACTCCTACGAGCAGTACTTC.

The rearrangement joins TRBV4-3 to TRBJ1-4, with TRBD1 as a possible D gene (6 bases). The CDR3 extends over 15 amino acids. Germline loops: CDR1 LGHNA, CDR2 YSLEER. The ends were cut back, 4 bases at V and 2 bases at J, with 11 bases in the middle. The DNA of the CDR3 is TGCGCCAGCAGCCCCCAACAGGGTACTAATGAAAAACTGTTTTTT. Translation gives CASSPQQGTNEKLFF.

The chain carries TRBV7-8 and TRBJ2-1, with TRBD1 matching 8 bases. The germline gives CDR1 SGHVS, CDR2 FQNEAQ. V trimming: 1 base; J trimming: 14 bases; junction bases outside the gene matches: 13. The CDR3 is 15 residues long. Here the CDR3 reads CASSLVSQGESGEFF. The CDR3 coding sequence is TGTGCCAGCAGCTTAGTATCACAGGGGGAATCAGGGGAGTTCTTC. Complete variable domain (other parts from reference TRBV7-8 and TRBJ2-1): GAGVSQSPRYKVAKRGQDVALRCDPISGHVSLFWYQQALGQGPEFLTYFQNEAQLDKSGLPSDRFFAERPEGSVSTLKIQRTQQEDSAVYLCASSLVSQGESGEFFGPGTRLTVL.

The J gene is TRBJ1-4, the V gene TRBV7-9; D is undetermined. The CDR3 contains 14 residues. Trimming shortened V by 2 bases and J by 10 bases, and 14 bases separated the two germline ends. Germline V lookup: CDR1 SEHNR, CDR2 FQNEAQ (reference sequence). This CDR3 is CASSLPIGLTKLFF. CDR3 nucleotides: TGTGCCAGCAGCTTACCTATCGGACTAACAAAACTGTTTTTT.

The gene calls are TRBV27 and TRBJ1-5; 7 positions agree with TRBD1. V was clipped by 6 bases and J by 5 bases; unmatched bases: 10. Germline CDR1 and CDR2: MNHEY and SMNVEV (reference sequence). The CDR3 loop spans 15 amino acids. The CDR3 nucleotides read TGTGCCAGCAGCGATACAGGGGACCTTGATCAGCCCCAGCATTTT. It specifies CASSDTGDLDQPQHF.

The chain uses TRBV28 and TRBJ1-5; D not resolved. Germline loops: CDR1 MDHEN, CDR2 SYDVKM. V lost 5 bases, J lost 7 bases, and 15 bases lay in between. This CDR3 is built from 14 residues. The CDR3 sequence: CASSPYLAGQPQHF. The CDR3 DNA follows: TGTGCCAGCAGTCCCTACTTAGCTGGCCAGCCCCAGCATTTT.

This clone was found once. The CDR3 DNA reads TGTGCCAGCAGCCCCCGACGGCAAATCACAGATACGCAGTATTTT. Translation: CASSPRRQITDTQYF. V and J are TRBV7-3 and TRBJ2-3; D gene uncertain. Germline-derived CDR1 and CDR2 are SGHTA and FQGTGA. Trimming took off 5 bases at V and 2 bases at J, with 14 bases between the two ends. The CDR3 extends over 15 amino acids.

In its sample, this clone was seen a few times. The chain combines TRBV7-9 with TRBJ2-1; TRBD1 might be the D (5 bases). Trimming cost V 1 base and J 8 bases, with 12 bases left between them. CDR3 length: 14 amino acids. CDR1 SEHNR and CDR2 FQNEAQ come from the germline V gene (reference sequence). The CDR3 DNA sequence: TGTGCCAGCAGCTTAGGGGGCGCGTCGGATGAGCAGTTCTTC. This gives the protein CASSLGGASDEQFF.

The chain has TRBV28 and TRBJ1-2; D is undetermined. This CDR3 has 14 amino acids. The V and J ends lost 7 bases and 3 bases respectively, with 15 bases between them. Per the germline V gene, CDR1 is MDHEN and CDR2 is SYDVKM. The CDR3 DNA is TGTGCCAGCACAAGGGAGGATACCTACTATGGCTACACCTTC. Translating it yields CASTREDTYYGYTF.

V gene TRBV7-4 combines with J gene TRBJ1-6; 9 positions agree with TRBD1. Germline-derived CDR1 and CDR2 are SGHVT and SQSDAQ. V gave up 5 bases and J gave up 9 bases; unmatched junction bases: 8. The CDR3 spans 15 residues. CDR3 amino acids: CASSLNDRGGSPLHF. As DNA, the CDR3 is TGTGCCAGCAGCCTAAACGACAGGGGGGGTTCACCCCTCCACTTT.

This clone has just a few counts. The genes are TRBV6-1 and TRBJ2-7; D uncertain. Trimming shortened V by 6 bases and J by 6 bases, and 18 bases separated the two germline ends. This CDR3 comprises 14 residues. CDR1 is MNHNS and CDR2 is SASEGT in the germline V gene. CDR3 residues: CASSARASGGEQYF. In DNA form, the CDR3 reads TGTGCCAGCAGCGCACGTGCTTCAGGTGGCGAGCAGTACTTC.

The genes are TRBV6-5 and TRBJ2-6; D possibly uses TRBD1 or TRBD2 (5 bases each). With 4 bases removed from V and 6 bases from J, the gap between germline ends came to 10 bases. This CDR3 contains 14 residues. CDR1 and CDR2 (germline): MNHEY, SVGAGI. The CDR3 nucleotides read TGTGCCAGCAGTTCGGGACGCCCGGCCAACGTCCTGACTTTC. Translation: CASSSGRPANVLTF.

This rearrangement joins TRBV18 to TRBJ2-1; D is possibly TRBD1 (6 bases). The CDR3 consists of 14 residues. Trimming pared 0 bases from V and 4 bases from J, leaving 7 bases between. CDR1 is KGHSH and CDR2 is LQKENI in the germline V gene. CDR3 DNA sequence: TGTGCCAGCTCACCACCACAGGGTTACAATGAGCAGTTCTTC. Translation gives CASSPPQGYNEQFF.

The chain links TRBV7-8 to TRBJ2-7, with 11 positions matching TRBD1. The CDR3 runs 16 residues. The germline V gene has CDR1 SGHVS and CDR2 FQNEAQ. V shed 4 bases, J shed 0 bases, and the junction held 5 bases outside the gene matches. CDR3 region: CASSSPGQGDSYEQYF. DNA of the CDR3: TGTGCCAGCAGCTCCCCGGGACAGGGGGACTCCTACGAGCAGTACTTC.

CDR3 nucleotides: TGTGCCAGCAGTCCTAGACTAGCGGGGACCTACGAGCAGTACTTC. Protein sequence: CASSPRLAGTYEQYF. The rearrangement links TRBV28 to TRBJ2-7, with TRBD2 matching over 11 bases. CDR1 and CDR2 from the germline V gene are MDHEN and SYDVKM. There are 15 residues in the CDR3. V was clipped by 5 bases and J by 2 bases; unmatched bases: 5. Drawing the rest from reference TRBV28 and TRBJ2-7, the complete variable domain is DVKVTQSSRYLVKRTGEKVFLECVQDMDHENMFWYRQDPGLGLRLIYFSYDVKMKEKGDIPEGYSVSREKKERFSLILESASTNQTSMYLCASSPRLAGTYEQYFGPGTRLTVT.

The J gene is TRBJ2-1, the V gene TRBV7-3; the match to TRBD1 covers 12 bases. V lost 5 bases and J lost 3; bases outside the gene matches: 2. CDR1 and CDR2 (germline): SGHTA, FQGTGA. CDR3 length equals 15 residues. The CDR3 reads CASSGDRGHYNEQFF. The CDR3 bases are TGTGCCAGCAGCGGGGACAGGGGGCACTACAATGAGCAGTTCTTC.

The sample holds one count of this clone. The chain employs TRBV6-1 and TRBJ2-7; 12 positions match TRBD2. Germline-derived CDR1 and CDR2 are MNHNS and SASEGT. CDR3 size: 15 residues. The V segment lost 4 bases and the J segment 2 bases; nucleotides outside the gene matches: 3. This CDR3 reads CASSVGTSGPYEQYF. The DNA for the CDR3 is TGTGCCAGCAGTGTCGGGACTAGCGGGCCCTACGAGCAGTACTTC.

The CDR3 sequence: CASSLRTSGRLPIEQFF. As DNA, the CDR3 is TGTGCCAGCTCACTTCGGACTAGCGGGAGACTACCCATTGAGCAGTTCTTC. V gene TRBV18 combines with J gene TRBJ2-1; 13 nucleotides agree with TRBD2. Trimming took 4 bases from V and 9 from J; bases not matched to a gene: 12. The CDR3 has 17 amino acids. Germline lookup yields CDR1 KGHSH and CDR2 LQKENI. Complete variable domain (other parts from reference TRBV18 and TRBJ2-1): NAGVMQNPRHLVRRRGQEARLRCSPMKGHSHVYWYRQLPEEGLKFMVYLQKENIIDESGMPKERFSAEFPKEGPSILRIQQVVRGDSAAYFCASSLRTSGRLPIEQFFGPGTRLTVL.

V and J are TRBV4-1 and TRBJ1-5; maybe TRBD1 (5 bases). Germline V gene lookup returns CDR1 MGHRA and CDR2 YSYEKL. This CDR3 spans 15 amino acids. Trimming left V 4 bases short and J 3 bases short, with 13 bases between. The CDR3 coding sequence is TGCGCCAGCAGCCTCCAGGGTGGCAACAATCAGCCCCAGCATTTT. This translates into CASSLQGGNNQPQHF.

J is TRBJ2-1 and V is TRBV5-1, with D perhaps TRBD1 (6 bases). V was cut by 0 bases and J by 0 bases, with 28 bases left in between. The CDR3 has 22 residues. Germline V gives CDR1 SGHRS, CDR2 YFSETQ. The CDR3 is CASSLGRSRGNRLLPSYNEQFF. The CDR3 DNA is TGCGCCAGCAGCTTGGGAAGGAGCAGGGGAAATAGGCTCCTTCCCTCCTACAATGAGCAGTTCTTC.

The J gene is TRBJ1-1, the V gene TRBV11-2; weak D call: TRBD1 (6 bases). This CDR3 has 16 amino acids. The V gene lost 3 bases and the J gene lost 1 base, with 15 bases spanning the gap. From germline, CDR1 is SGHAT and CDR2 FQNNGV. The DNA of the CDR3 is TGTGCCAGCAGCTTGGGATCCGGGACACCGAACACTGAAGCTTTCTTT. This gives the protein CASSLGSGTPNTEAFF. The full variable domain, in which reference TRBV11-2 and TRBJ1-1 provide the parts outside the CDR3, is EAGVAQSPRYKIIEKRQSVAFWCNPISGHATLYWYQQILGQGPKLLIQFQNNGVVDDSQLPKDRFSAERLKGVDSTLKIQPAKLEDSAVYLCASSLGSGTPNTEAFFGQGTRLTVV.